This TCR beta chain originates from a study of long-term antiretroviral therapy in people with HIV. At least one PBMC sample before ART and at least two after were required. Survey level was the resolution at which the v3.0 immunoSEQ assay ran. Per sample, sequencing targeted roughly 40,000-50,000 T-cell genomes. This table comes from immunoSEQ multiplex PCR, and its TCRdb copy is limited to in-frame clones, with some not included. Of some 28,000 clones in the sample, 80% are singletons; the top ten hold roughly 7%. Overall study results and limits: An increase in diversity followed ART, yet levels stayed below transplant donor controls. Pre-ART expanded TRB clones stayed dominant throughout, though often decreasing after ART.

Of note for this clone: Its target is unknown.

This CDR3 spans 15 amino acids. J gave up 6 bases and V 4 bases, and 6 bases lay outside the gene matches. Germline values: CDR1 SGHVS, CDR2 FQNEAQ. The receptor was derived from a man between 40 and 49 years old with HIV. The rearrangement joins TRBV7-8 to TRBJ1-6, with TRBD1 matching over 7 bases. The sample consisted of unsorted PBMCs, taken 0.3 years after starting antiretroviral therapy. The DNA for the CDR3 is TGTGCCAGCAGCTCCAGGGGGGAAAGTAATTCACCCCTCCACTTT. Translation: CASSSRGESNSPLHF.